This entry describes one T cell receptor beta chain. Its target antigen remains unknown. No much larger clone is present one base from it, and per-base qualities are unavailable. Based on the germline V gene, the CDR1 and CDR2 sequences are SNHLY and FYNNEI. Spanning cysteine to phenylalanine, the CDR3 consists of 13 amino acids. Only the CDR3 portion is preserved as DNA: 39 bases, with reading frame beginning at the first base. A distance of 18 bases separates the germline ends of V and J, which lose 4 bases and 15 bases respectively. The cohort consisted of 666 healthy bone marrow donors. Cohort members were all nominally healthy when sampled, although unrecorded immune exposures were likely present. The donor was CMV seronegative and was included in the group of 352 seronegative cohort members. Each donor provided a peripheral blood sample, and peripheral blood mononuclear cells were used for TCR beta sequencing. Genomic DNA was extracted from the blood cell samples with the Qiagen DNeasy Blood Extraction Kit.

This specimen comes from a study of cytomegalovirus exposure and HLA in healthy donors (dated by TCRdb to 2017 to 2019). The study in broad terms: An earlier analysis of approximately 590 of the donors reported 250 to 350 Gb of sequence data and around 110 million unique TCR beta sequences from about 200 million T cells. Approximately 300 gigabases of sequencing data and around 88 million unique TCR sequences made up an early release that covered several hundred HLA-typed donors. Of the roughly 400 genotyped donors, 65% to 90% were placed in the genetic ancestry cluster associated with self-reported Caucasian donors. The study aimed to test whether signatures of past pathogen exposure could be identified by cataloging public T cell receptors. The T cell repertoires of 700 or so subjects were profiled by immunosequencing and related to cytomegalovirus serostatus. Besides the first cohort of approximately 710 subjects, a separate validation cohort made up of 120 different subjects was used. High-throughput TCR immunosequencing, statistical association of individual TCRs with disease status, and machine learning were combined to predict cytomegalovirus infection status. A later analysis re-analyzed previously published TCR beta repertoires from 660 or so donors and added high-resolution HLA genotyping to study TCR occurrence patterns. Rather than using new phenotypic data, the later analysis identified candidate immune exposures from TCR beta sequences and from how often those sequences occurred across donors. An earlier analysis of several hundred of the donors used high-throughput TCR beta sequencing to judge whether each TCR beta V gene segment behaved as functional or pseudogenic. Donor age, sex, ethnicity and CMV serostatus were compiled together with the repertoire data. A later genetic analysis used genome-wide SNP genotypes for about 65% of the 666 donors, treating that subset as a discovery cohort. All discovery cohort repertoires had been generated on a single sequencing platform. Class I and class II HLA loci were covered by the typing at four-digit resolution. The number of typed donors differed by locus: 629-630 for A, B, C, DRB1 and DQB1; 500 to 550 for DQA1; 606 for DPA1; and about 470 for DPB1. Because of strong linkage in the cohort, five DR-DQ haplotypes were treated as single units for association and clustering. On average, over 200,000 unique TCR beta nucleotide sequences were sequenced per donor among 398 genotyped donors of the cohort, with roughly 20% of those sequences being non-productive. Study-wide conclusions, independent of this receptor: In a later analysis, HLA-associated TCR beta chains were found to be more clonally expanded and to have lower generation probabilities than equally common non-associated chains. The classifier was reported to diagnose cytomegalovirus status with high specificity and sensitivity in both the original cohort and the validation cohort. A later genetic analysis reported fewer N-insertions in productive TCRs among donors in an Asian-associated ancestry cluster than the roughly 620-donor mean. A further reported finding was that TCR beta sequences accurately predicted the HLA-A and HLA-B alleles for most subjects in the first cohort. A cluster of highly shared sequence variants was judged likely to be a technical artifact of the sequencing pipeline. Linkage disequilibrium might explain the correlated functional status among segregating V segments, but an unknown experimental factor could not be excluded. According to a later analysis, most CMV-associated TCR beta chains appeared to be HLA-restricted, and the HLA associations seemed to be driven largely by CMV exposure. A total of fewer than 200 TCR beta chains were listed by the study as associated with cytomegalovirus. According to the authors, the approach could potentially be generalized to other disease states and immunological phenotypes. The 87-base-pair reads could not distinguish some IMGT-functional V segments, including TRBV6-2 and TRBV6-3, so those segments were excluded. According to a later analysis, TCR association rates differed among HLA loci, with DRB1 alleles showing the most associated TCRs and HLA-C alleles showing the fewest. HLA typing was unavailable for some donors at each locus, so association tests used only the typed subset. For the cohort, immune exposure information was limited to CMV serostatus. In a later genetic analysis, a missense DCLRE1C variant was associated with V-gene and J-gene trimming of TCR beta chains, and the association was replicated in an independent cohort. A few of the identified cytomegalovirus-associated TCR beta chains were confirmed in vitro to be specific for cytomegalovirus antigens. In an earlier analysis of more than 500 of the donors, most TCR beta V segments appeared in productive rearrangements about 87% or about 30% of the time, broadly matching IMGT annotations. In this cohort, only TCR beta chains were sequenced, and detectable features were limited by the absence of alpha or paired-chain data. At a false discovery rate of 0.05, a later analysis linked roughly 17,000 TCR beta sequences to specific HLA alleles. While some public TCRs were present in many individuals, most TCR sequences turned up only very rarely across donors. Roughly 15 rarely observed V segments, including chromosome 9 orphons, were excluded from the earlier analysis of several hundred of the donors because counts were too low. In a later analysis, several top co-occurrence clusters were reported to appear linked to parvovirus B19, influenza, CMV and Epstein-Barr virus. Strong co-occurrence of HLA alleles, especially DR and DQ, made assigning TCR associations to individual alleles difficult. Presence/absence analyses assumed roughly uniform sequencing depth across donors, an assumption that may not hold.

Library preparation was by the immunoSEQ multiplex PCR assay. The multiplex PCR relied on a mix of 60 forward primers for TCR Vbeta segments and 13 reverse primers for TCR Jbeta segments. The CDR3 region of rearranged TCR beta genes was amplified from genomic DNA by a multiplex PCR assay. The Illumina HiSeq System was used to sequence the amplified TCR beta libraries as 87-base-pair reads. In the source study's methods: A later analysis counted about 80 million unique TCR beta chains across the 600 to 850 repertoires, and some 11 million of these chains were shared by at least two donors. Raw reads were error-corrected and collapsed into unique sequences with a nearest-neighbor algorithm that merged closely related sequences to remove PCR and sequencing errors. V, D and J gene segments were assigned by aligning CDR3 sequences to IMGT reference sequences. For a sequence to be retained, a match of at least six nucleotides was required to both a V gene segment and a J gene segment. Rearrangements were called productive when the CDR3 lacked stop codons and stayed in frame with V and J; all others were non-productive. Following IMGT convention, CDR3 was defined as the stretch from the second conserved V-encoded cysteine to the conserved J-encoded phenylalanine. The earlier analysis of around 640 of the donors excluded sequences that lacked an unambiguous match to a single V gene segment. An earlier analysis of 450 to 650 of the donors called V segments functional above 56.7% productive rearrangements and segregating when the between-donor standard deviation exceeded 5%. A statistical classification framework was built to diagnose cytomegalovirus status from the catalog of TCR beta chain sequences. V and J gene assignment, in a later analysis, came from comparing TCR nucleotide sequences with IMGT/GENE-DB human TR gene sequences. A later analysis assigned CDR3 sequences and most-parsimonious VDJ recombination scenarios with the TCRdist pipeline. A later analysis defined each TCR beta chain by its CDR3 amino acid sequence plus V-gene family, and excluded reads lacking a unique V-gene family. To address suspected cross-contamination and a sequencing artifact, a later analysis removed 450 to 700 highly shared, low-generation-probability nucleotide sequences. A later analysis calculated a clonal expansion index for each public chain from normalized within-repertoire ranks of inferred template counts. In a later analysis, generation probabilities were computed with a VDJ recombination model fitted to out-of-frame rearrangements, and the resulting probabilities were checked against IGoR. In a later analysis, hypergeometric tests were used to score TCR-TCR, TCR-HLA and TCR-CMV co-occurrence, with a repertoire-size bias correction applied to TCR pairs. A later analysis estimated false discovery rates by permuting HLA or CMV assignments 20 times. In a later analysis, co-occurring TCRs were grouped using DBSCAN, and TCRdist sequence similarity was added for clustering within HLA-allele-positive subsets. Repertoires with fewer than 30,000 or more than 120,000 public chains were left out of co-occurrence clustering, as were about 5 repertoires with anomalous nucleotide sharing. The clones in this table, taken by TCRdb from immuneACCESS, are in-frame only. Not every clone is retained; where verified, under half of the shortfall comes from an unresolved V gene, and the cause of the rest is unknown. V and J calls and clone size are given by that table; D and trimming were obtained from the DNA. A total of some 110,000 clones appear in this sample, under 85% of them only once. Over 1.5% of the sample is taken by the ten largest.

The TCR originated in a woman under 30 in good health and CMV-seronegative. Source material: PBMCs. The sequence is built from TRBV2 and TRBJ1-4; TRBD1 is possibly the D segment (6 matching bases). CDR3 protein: CASSGGVGGWLFF. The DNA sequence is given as TGTGCCAGCAGTGGAGGGGTAGGGGGTTGGTTGTTTTTT.